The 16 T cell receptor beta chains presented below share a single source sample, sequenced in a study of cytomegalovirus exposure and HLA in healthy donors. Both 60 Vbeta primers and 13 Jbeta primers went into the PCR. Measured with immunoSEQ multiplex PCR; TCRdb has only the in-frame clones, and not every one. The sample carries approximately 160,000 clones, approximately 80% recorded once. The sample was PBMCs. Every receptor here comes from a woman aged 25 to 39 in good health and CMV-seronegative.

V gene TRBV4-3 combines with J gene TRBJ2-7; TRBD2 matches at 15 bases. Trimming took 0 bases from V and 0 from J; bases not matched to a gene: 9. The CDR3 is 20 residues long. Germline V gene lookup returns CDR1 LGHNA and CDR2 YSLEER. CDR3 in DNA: TGCGCCAGCAGCCAAGACGGTGGACTAGCGGGAGGGGGGACCTCCTACGAGCAGTACTTC. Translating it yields CASSQDGGLAGGGTSYEQYF.

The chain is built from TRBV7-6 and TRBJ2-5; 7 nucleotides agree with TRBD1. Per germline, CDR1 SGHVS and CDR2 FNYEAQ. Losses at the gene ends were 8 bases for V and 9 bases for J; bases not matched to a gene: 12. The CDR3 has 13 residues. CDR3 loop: CASGNDRASSQYF. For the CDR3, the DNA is TGTGCCAGCGGAAATGACAGGGCGTCGTCCCAGTACTTC.

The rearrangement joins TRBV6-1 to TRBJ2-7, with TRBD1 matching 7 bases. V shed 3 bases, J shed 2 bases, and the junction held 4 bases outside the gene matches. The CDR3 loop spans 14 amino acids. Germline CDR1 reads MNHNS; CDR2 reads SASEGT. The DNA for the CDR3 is TGTGCCAGCAGTGACCACAGGGGTCCCTACGAGCAGTACTTC. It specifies CASSDHRGPYEQYF.

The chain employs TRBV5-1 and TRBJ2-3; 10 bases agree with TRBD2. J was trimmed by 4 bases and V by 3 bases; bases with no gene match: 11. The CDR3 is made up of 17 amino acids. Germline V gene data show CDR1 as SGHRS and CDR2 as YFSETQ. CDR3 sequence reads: CASSWGSSGSLADTQYF. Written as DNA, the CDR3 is TGCGCCAGCAGCTGGGGGTCTAGCGGGAGCCTCGCAGATACGCAGTATTTT.

CDR3 in amino acids: CASSKQGATAKNIQYF. The CDR3 DNA reads TGTGCCAGTAGTAAGCAGGGGGCTACTGCCAAAAACATTCAGTACTTC. The chain employs TRBV19 and TRBJ2-4, with 8 bases aligning to TRBD1. The J segment lost 1 base and the V segment lost 4 bases, leaving 6 bases of the junction unmatched. The CDR3 loop spans 16 amino acids. The germline CDR1 and CDR2 sequences are LNHDA and SQIVND (reference sequence).

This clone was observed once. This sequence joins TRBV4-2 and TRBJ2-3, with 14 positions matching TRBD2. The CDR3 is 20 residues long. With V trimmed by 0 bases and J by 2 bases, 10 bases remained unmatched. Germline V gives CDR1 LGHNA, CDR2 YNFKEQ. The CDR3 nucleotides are TGTGCCAGCAGCCAAGATAATTTCGGACTAGCGGGAGGACACACAGATACGCAGTATTTT. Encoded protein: CASSQDNFGLAGGHTDTQYF.

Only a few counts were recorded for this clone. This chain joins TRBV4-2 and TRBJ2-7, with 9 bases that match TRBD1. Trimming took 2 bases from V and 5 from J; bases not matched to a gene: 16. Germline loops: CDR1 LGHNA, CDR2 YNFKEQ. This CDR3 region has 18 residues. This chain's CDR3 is CASSQPQSSGTGSHEQYF. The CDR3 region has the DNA TGTGCCAGCAGCCAACCCCAATCATCCGGGACAGGGTCCCACGAGCAGTACTTC.

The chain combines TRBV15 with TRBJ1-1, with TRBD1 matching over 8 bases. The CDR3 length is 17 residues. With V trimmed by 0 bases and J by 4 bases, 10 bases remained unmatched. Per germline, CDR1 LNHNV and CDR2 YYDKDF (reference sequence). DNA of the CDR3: TGTGCCACCAGCAGAGATGCCTTCGGGACAGGAGGCACTGAAGCTTTCTTT. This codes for CATSRDAFGTGGTEAFF.

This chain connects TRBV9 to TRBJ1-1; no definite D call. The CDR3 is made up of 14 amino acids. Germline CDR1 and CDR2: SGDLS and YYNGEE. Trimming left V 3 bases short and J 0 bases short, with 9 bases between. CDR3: CASSGNLLNTEAFF. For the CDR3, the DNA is TGTGCCAGCAGCGGAAACCTATTGAACACTGAAGCTTTCTTT.

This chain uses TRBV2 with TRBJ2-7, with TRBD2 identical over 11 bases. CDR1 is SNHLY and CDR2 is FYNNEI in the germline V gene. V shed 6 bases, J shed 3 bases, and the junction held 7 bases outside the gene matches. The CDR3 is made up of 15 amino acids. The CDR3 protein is CASRELAGVGYEQYF. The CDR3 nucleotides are TGTGCCAGCAGGGAACTAGCGGGAGTTGGCTACGAGCAGTACTTC.

The CDR3: CASSPGTVQPQHF. In DNA, the CDR3 is TGCGCCAGCAGTCCGGGGACAGTCCAGCCCCAGCATTTT. The rearrangement joins TRBV4-1 to TRBJ1-5; 7 bases agree with TRBD1. Germline lookup yields CDR1 MGHRA and CDR2 YSYEKL. The CDR3 length is 13 residues. V lost 6 bases to trimming and J lost 7 bases; unmatched junction nucleotides: 6.

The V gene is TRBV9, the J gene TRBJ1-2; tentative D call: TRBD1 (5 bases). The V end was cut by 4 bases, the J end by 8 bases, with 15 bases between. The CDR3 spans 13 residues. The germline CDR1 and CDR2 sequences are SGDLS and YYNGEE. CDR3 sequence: CASSSWGGEGYTF. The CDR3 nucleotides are TGTGCCAGCAGCTCCTGGGGAGGGGAAGGCTACACCTTC.

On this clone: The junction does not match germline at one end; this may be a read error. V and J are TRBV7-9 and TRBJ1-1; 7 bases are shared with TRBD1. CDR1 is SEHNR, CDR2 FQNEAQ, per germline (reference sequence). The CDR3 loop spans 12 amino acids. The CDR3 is CSSTSVGQRAFF. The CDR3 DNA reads TGTTCCAGCACTTCGGTGGGACAGCGAGCTTTCTTT.

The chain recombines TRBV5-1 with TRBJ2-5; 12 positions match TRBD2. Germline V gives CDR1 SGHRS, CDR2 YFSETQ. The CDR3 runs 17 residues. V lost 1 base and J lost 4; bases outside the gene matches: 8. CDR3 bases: TGCGCCAGCAGCTTGTTCCTAGCGGGAGGGTCAGGAGAGACCCAGTACTTC. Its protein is CASSLFLAGGSGETQYF.

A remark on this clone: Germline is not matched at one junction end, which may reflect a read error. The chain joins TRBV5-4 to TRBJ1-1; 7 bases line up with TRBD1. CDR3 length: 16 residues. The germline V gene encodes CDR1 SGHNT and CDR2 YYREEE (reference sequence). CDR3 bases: TGTGCCAGCAGCTTTTGGACGGGACAGCCGAACGCTGAAGCTTTCTTT. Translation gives CASSFWTGQPNAEAFF.

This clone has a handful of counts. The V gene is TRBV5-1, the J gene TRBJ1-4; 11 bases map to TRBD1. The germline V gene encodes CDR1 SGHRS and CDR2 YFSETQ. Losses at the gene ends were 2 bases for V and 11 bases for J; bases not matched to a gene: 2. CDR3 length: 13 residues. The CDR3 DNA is TGCGCCAGCAGCTTCCGGGACAGGGGGAAACTGTTTTTT. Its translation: CASSFRDRGKLFF.